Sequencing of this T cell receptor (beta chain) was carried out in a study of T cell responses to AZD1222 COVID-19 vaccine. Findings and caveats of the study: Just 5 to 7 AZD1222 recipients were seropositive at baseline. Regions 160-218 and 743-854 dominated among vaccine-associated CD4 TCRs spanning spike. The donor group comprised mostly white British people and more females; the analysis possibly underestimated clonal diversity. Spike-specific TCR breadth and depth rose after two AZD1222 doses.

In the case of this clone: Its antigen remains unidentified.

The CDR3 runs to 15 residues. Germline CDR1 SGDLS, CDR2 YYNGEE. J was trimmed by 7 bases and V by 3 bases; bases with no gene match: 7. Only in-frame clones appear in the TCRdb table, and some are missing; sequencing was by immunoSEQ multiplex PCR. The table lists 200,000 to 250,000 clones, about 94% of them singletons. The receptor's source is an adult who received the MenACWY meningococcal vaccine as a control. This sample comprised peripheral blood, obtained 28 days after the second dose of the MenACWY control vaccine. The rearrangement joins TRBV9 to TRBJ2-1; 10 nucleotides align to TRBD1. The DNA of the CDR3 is TGTGCCAGCAGCGCCGGGACAGGGGCCTCTAATGAGCAGTTCTTC. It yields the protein CASSAGTGASNEQFF. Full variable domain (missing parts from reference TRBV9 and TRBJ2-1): DSGVTQTPKHLITATGQRVTLRCSPRSGDLSVYWYQQSLDQGLQFLIQYYNGEERAKGNILERFSAQQFPDLHSELNLSSLELGDSALYFCASSAGTGASNEQFFGPGTRLTVL.